The rows below give T cell receptor beta chains drawn from one sample of a study of blood T cell repertoires in COVID-19. TCRdb's table, derived via immunoSEQ multiplex PCR, lists solely in-frame clones and lacks some. Here the sample spans 150,000 to 190,000 clones, roughly nine tenths being singletons. Sequences were obtained from peripheral blood. These receptors originate from an older woman with acute or convalescent COVID-19. Both conserved end residues are part of each CDR3. D genes are given only for firm matches. Only some rows state a clone size, as once, few, many or a class for expanded clones.

d_call	v_call	clone_size	j_call	cdr3_aa	cdr3_nt
-	TRBV12-3/TRBV12-4	-	TRBJ1-3	CASLPEPGNTIYF	TGTGCCAGCCTACCTGAACCCGGAAACACCATATATTTT
-	TRBV6-2/TRBV6-3	few	TRBJ1-6	CASSYGYSPLHF	TGTGCCAGCAGTTACGGCTATTCACCCCTCCACTTT
-	TRBV12-3/TRBV12-4	once	TRBJ1-2	CASSAGLNYGYTF	TGTGCCAGCAGCGCAGGGTTAAACTATGGCTACACCTTC
TRBD1	TRBV10-3	few	TRBJ2-7	CAISAGTGQTYEQYF	TGTGCCATCAGCGCGGGGACAGGGCAGACCTACGAGCAGTACTTC
-	TRBV11-2	once	TRBJ1-1	CASRFRDMNTEAFF	TGTGCCAGCCGCTTTAGGGACATGAACACTGAAGCTTTCTTT
-	TRBV20-1	-	TRBJ1-1	CSAFRGTEAFF	TGCAGTGCTTTTCGGGGGACTGAAGCTTTCTTT
TRBD1	TRBV6-5	-	TRBJ1-1	CASRTGGGTEAFF	TGTGCCAGCAGGACAGGGGGTGGCACTGAAGCTTTCTTT
TRBD1	TRBV5-1	-	TRBJ1-2	CASSPQDRVRDYGYTF	TGCGCCAGCAGCCCACAGGACAGGGTGCGAGACTATGGCTACACCTTC
-	TRBV2	-	TRBJ1-5	CASSYRDDQPQHF	TGTGCCAGCAGTTACAGGGATGATCAGCCCCAGCATTTT
TRBD1	TRBV2	-	TRBJ1-2	CASRGDSYGYTF	TGTGCCAGCAGGGGGGACAGCTATGGCTACACCTTC
TRBD1	TRBV2	-	TRBJ1-2	CASSAGTGVGGYTF	TGTGCCAGCAGTGCGGGGACAGGGGTTGGTGGCTACACCTTC
-	TRBV19	-	TRBJ1-2	CASADRRVDGYTF	TGTGCCAGTGCGGACCGCAGGGTGGATGGCTACACCTTC
-	TRBV6-5	-	TRBJ2-2	CASKRAKNTGELFF	TGTGCCAGCAAGCGGGCAAAGAACACCGGGGAGCTGTTTTTT
TRBD1	TRBV11-2	-	TRBJ2-6	CASSPWTGDGANVLTF	TGTGCCAGCAGCCCGTGGACAGGGGATGGGGCCAACGTCCTGACTTTC
TRBD2	TRBV5-1	-	TRBJ2-2	CASSLGAGQFTGELFF	TGCGCCAGCAGCCTAGGAGCGGGGCAATTCACCGGGGAGCTGTTTTTT
-	TRBV19	-	TRBJ2-2	CASRRDRKFTGELFF	TGTGCCAGTAGAAGAGACAGAAAGTTCACCGGGGAGCTGTTTTTT
TRBD2	TRBV7-3	-	TRBJ2-7	CASSLAGGYEQYF	TGTGCCAGCAGCTTAGCGGGGGGTTACGAGCAGTACTTC
-	TRBV29-1	-	TRBJ1-2	CSVVLTNYGYTF	TGCAGCGTTGTTCTAACTAACTATGGCTACACCTTC
-	TRBV11-2	-	TRBJ1-6	CASSWANSPLHF	TGTGCCAGCAGCTGGGCGAATTCACCCCTCCACTTT
-	TRBV6-5	-	TRBJ1-2	CASRFSTGAYGYTF	TGTGCCAGCAGATTCTCGACAGGCGCCTATGGCTACACCTTC
-	TRBV30	once	TRBJ1-5	CAWSVYQGSNQPQHF	TGTGCCTGGAGTGTATACCAGGGAAGCAATCAGCCCCAGCATTTT
TRBD1	TRBV30	-	TRBJ1-5	CAWSVTRAGQGNQPQHF	TGTGCCTGGAGTGTTACCCGTGCGGGACAGGGAAATCAGCCCCAGCATTTT
TRBD1	TRBV19	-	TRBJ1-2	CASSIWDRDVYGYTF	TGTGCCAGTAGTATATGGGACAGGGATGTCTATGGCTACACCTTC
-	TRBV7-2	-	TRBJ2-1	CASSLDSGFYNEQFF	TGTGCCAGCAGCTTAGATTCAGGTTTCTACAATGAGCAGTTCTTC
TRBD1	TRBV24-1	once	TRBJ1-2	CATSDTDRVNGYTF	TGTGCCACCAGTGACACGGACAGGGTGAATGGCTACACCTTC
TRBD1	TRBV5-8	-	TRBJ2-4	CASSFVRQGTRGNIQYF	TGTGCCAGCAGCTTCGTTCGACAGGGGACTCGAGGGAACATTCAGTACTTC